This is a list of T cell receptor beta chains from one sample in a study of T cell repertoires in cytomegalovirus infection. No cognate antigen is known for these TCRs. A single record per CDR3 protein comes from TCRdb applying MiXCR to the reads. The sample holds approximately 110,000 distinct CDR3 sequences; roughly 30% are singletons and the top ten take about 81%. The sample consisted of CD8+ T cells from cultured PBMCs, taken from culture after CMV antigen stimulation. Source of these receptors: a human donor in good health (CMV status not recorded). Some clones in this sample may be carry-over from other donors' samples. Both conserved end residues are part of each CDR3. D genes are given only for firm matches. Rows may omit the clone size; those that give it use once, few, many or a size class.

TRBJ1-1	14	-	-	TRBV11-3	CASSRTVADTEAFF	TGTGCCAGCAGCCGGACAGTGGCGGACACTGAAGCTTTCTTT
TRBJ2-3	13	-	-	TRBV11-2	CASSLGLSDTQYF	TGTGCCAGCAGCTTGGGCCTATCAGATACGCAGTATTTT
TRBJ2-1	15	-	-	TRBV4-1	CASSQVRGAQNEQFF	TGCGCCAGCAGCCAAGTTCGGGGGGCCCAGAATGAGCAGTTCTTC
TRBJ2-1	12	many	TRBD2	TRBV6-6	CASSWRGNEQFF	TGTGCCAGCAGTTGGCGGGGGAATGAGCAGTTCTTC
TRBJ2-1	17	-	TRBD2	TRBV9	CASSVEGVAGYYNEQFF	TGTGCCAGCAGCGTAGAAGGGGTAGCGGGGTACTACAATGAGCAGTTCTTC
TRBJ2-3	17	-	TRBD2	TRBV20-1	CSARERLAGVRTDTQYF	TGCAGTGCTAGAGAAAGGCTAGCGGGGGTCCGCACAGATACGCAGTATTTT
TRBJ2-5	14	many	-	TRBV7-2	CASSSWELQETQYF	TGTGCCAGCAGCTCATGGGAACTTCAAGAGACCCAGTACTTC
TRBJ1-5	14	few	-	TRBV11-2	CASSLWAGDQPQHF	TGTGCCAGCAGCTTATGGGCAGGGGATCAGCCCCAGCATTTT
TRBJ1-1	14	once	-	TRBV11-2	CASRDTSMNTEAFF	TGTGCCAGCCGGGACACCTCCATGAACACTGAAGCTTTCTTT
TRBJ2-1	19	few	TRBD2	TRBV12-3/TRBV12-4	CASSLALLGASGGRDEQFF	TGTGCCAGCAGTTTAGCGCTCCTAGGGGCTAGCGGGGGGCGCGATGAGCAGTTCTTC
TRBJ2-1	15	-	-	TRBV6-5	CASSPTGNSYNEQFF	TGTGCCAGCAGTCCCACAGGAAACTCCTACAATGAGCAGTTCTTC
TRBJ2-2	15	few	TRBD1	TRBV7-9	CASSRSRGRGGELFF	TGTGCCAGCAGCCGGTCCAGGGGGCGCGGCGGGGAGCTGTTTTTT
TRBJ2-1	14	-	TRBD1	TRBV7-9	CASSRDSGYNEQFF	TGTGCCAGCAGCAGGGACAGTGGCTACAATGAGCAGTTCTTC
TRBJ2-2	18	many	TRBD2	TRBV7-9	CASSPRLAGGPNTGELFF	TGTGCCAGCAGCCCCCGACTAGCGGGGGGGCCAAACACCGGGGAGCTGTTTTTT
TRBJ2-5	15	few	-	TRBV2	CASSEKTAGQETQYF	TGTGCCAGCAGTGAAAAGACCGCAGGCCAAGAGACCCAGTACTTC
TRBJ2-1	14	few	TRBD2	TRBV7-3	CASSLGGGNNEQFF	TGTGCCAGCAGCTTAGGCGGGGGGAACAATGAGCAGTTCTTC
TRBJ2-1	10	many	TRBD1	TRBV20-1	CSARDRWQFF	TGCAGTGCTCGGGACAGGTGGCAGTTCTTC
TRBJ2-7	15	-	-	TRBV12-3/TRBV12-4	CASSLWEPGHYEQYF	TGTGCCAGCAGTTTATGGGAGCCGGGACACTACGAGCAGTACTTC
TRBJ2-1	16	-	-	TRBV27	CASGPLSGGSYNEQFF	TGTGCCAGCGGACCCCTTTCCGGGGGCTCCTACAATGAGCAGTTCTTC
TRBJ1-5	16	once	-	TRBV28	CASSLQGIGGNQPQHF	TGCGCCAGCAGTTTGCAGGGGATAGGGGGCAATCAGCCCCAGCATTTT
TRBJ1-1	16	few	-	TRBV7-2	CASSSINRVPGNEAFF	TGTGCCAGCAGCTCGATCAATAGGGTCCCAGGAAATGAAGCTTTCTTT
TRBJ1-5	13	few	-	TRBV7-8	CASSTQSYQPQHF	TGTGCCAGCAGCACCCAGAGCTATCAGCCCCAGCATTTT
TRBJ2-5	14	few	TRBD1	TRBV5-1	CASSYGTGTETQYF	TGCGCCAGCAGCTACGGGACAGGGACGGAGACCCAGTACTTC
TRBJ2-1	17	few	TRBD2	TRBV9	CASSDRLAGGQGNEQFF	TGTGCCAGCAGCGACAGACTAGCGGGGGGGCAGGGTAATGAGCAGTTCTTC
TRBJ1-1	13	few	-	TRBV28	CASSLRGIPEAFF	TGTGCCAGCAGTTTGAGAGGTATACCCGAAGCTTTCTTT
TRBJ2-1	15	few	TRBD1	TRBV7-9	CASSVTDRGYNEQFF	TGTGCCAGCAGCGTTACCGACAGGGGATACAATGAGCAGTTCTTC
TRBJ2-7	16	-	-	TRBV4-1	CASSQERRPSSYEQYF	TGCGCCAGCAGCCAAGAGCGACGACCCAGCTCCTACGAGCAGTACTTC
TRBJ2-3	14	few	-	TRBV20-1	CSASGTSNTDTQYF	TGCAGTGCTAGTGGAACTAGTAACACAGATACGCAGTATTTT
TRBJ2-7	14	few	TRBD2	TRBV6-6	CASSTTSGGGEQYF	TGTGCCAGCAGTACAACTAGCGGGGGTGGGGAGCAGTACTTC
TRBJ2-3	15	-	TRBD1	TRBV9	CASSVWTGVEDTQYF	TGTGCCAGCAGCGTATGGACAGGGGTGGAAGATACGCAGTATTTT
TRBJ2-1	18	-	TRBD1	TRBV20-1	CSAYQGAMSGISYNEQFF	TGCAGTGCGTACCAGGGGGCGATGTCAGGTATTTCCTACAATGAGCAGTTCTTC
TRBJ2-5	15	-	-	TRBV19	CASSPWEQDQETQYF	TGTGCCAGTAGTCCATGGGAACAGGATCAAGAGACCCAGTACTTC
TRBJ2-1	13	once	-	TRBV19	CASSWGVYNEQFF	TGTGCCAGTAGTTGGGGCGTCTACAATGAGCAGTTCTTC
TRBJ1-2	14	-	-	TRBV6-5	CASSYGGGGYGYTF	TGTGCCAGCAGTTACGGCGGGGGGGGCTATGGCTACACCTTC
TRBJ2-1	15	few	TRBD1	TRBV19	CASSIGQGTLNEQFF	TGTGCCAGTAGTATCGGACAGGGGACCCTCAATGAGCAGTTCTTC
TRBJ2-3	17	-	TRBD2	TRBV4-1	CASSPRAAGGFTDTQYF	TGCGCCAGCAGCCCCCGGGCAGCGGGGGGTTTCACAGATACGCAGTATTTT
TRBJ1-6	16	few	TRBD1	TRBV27	CASSSTGGGYNSPLHF	TGTGCCAGCAGTTCTACAGGGGGCGGGTATAATTCACCCCTCCACTTT
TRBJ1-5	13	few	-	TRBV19	CASNEGFNQPQHF	TGTGCCAGTAACGAGGGCTTTAATCAGCCCCAGCATTTT
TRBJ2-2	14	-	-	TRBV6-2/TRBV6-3	CASSYTALTGELFF	TGTGCCAGCAGTTACACAGCTCTCACCGGGGAGCTGTTTTTT
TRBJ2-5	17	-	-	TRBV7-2	CASSLIVWGPLGETQYF	TGTGCCAGCAGCTTAATTGTTTGGGGTCCACTGGGAGAGACCCAGTACTTC
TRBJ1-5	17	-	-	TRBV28	CASSLGGGGNSNQPQHF	TGTGCCAGCAGTTTGGGTGGAGGGGGAAATAGCAATCAGCCCCAGCATTTT
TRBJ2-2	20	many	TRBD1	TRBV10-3	CAISGLSGTGGSPGSGELFF	TGTGCCATCAGTGGCCTCTCCGGGACAGGGGGCTCCCCGGGGTCCGGGGAGCTGTTTTTT
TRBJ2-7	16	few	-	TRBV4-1	CASSQEVRQGGYEQYF	TGCGCCAGCAGCCAAGAAGTTAGGCAGGGGGGCTACGAGCAGTACTTC
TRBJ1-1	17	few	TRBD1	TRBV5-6	CASSGTGENILDTEAFF	TGTGCCAGCAGCGGGACAGGGGAGAATATCTTGGACACTGAAGCTTTCTTT
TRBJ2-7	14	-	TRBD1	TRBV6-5	CASRPGQASLGQYF	TGTGCCAGCAGGCCGGGACAGGCTTCACTGGGGCAGTACTTC
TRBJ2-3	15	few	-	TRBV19	CASRIDSDGTDTQYF	TGTGCCAGTAGAATAGACAGCGACGGCACAGATACGCAGTATTTT
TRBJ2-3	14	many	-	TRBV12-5	CASGPSHFPDTQYF	TGTGCTAGTGGTCCGTCACACTTCCCAGATACGCAGTATTTT